This TCR beta chain was identified during a study of shared clonotypes between healthy human individuals. The study's findings and limits: The diversity represented, both genetic and in exposure history, was limited by few donors.

The CDR3 has 14 amino acids. Trimming cost V 5 bases and J 4 bases, with 11 bases left between them. CDR1 is SGHTA, CDR2 FQGNSA, per germline. Division of CD4+ cells produced a CD45RA+ naive subset and a CD45RA-negative memory subset. In regard to this clone: Its antigen is unidentified.

Repertoires were generated with immunoSEQ multiplex PCR, while TCRdb's copy carries only in-frame clones and drops some. This sample has approximately 1.5 million clones; about 98.5% occur once, and the top ten carry under 0.45%. The sample taken for sequencing was naive CD4+ T cells sorted from blood. The subset is: CD45RA+ positively selected. The V call is TRBV7-2, the J call TRBJ2-2; no clear D. The receptor comes from a man younger than 45 in good health. The CDR3 spells CASSRDPGTGELFF. For the CDR3, the DNA is TGTGCCAGCAGCCGCGACCCAGGCACCGGGGAGCTGTTTTTT.